One and the same sample provided the 31 T cell receptor beta chains below, sequenced in a study of Graves' ophthalmopathy and Graves' hyperthyroidism. From RNA, the CDR3 regions of TCR beta chains were amplified and sequenced. Second-round multiplex PCR came after a first-round RT-PCR that employed HTBI primers. MiXCR, applied by TCRdb to the multiplex PCR reads, yields one record per CDR3 protein. The sample includes 350,000 to 400,000 distinct CDR3 sequences, roughly 18% of them seen just once. The sequencing input was peripheral blood. These receptors were collected from a woman aged 18-29 years with Graves' ophthalmopathy.

The J gene is TRBJ2-7, the V gene TRBV7-2, with 10 bases aligning to TRBD2. The CDR3 runs 16 residues. V lost 5 bases, J lost 7 bases, and 14 bases stayed unmatched. Per germline, CDR1 SGHTA and CDR2 FQGNSA. The CDR3 reads CASSVSASGSVLEQYF. CDR3 in DNA: TGTGCCAGCAGCGTTTCCGCTAGCGGGAGTGTGCTAGAGCAGTACTTC. Full variable domain (outside the CDR3, taken from reference TRBV7-2 and TRBJ2-7): GAGVSQSPSNKVTEKGKDVELRCDPISGHTALYWYRQSLGQGLEFLIYFQGNSAPDKSGLPSDRFSAERTGGSVSTLTIQRTQQEDSAVYLCASSVSASGSVLEQYFGPGTRLTVT.

This clonotype was detected many times. CDR3 DNA sequence: TGTGCCAGCAGTTACACTGGGGATGGCACTGAAGCTTTCTTT. Translating it yields CASSYTGDGTEAFF. This chain connects TRBV6-5 to TRBJ1-1; D not certain. Trimming left V 2 bases short and J 4 bases short, with 11 bases between. The CDR3 totals 14 residues. Germline V lookup: CDR1 MNHEY, CDR2 SVGAGI.

This clonotype was observed at least ten times. This sequence joins TRBV5-1 and TRBJ1-5; D is unresolved. V was shortened by 0 bases and J by 2 bases, with 9 bases between the two germline ends. CDR1 is SGHRS and CDR2 is YFSETQ in the germline V gene. The CDR3 is 15 residues long. CDR3 amino acids: CASSLEGGRNQPQHF. The CDR3 DNA reads as TGCGCCAGCAGCTTGGAGGGAGGGCGCAATCAGCCCCAGCATTTT.

The sample holds many counts of this clonotype. The chain carries TRBV2 and TRBJ2-7; no firm D call. Trimming took off 4 bases at V and 0 bases at J, with 7 bases between the two ends. The CDR3 length is 13 residues. Per the germline V gene, CDR1 is SNHLY and CDR2 is FYNNEI. This CDR3 is CASSGKTSYEQYF. The CDR3 DNA follows: TGTGCCAGCAGTGGAAAGACCTCCTACGAGCAGTACTTC.

There are many counts of this clonotype. This chain links TRBV4-1 with TRBJ2-7; 15 bases are shared with TRBD2. With V trimmed by 3 bases and J by 0 bases, 9 bases remained unmatched. Germline loops: CDR1 MGHRA, CDR2 YSYEKL. The CDR3 runs to 19 residues. CDR3: CASSQPGLAGGKGSYEQYF. CDR3 bases: TGCGCCAGCAGCCAGCCGGGACTAGCGGGAGGAAAAGGCTCCTACGAGCAGTACTTC.

V is TRBV28 and J is TRBJ2-5, with 8 bases fitting TRBD2. CDR1 MDHEN and CDR2 SYDVKM come from the germline V gene. This CDR3 contains 14 residues. The ends lost 7 bases at V and 1 base at J; junction bases unmatched: 5. This CDR3 reads CASIRAGAQETQYF. CDR3 in DNA: TGTGCCAGCATCAGAGCGGGAGCCCAAGAGACCCAGTACTTC.

This clonotype was seen a few times. V is TRBV19 and J is TRBJ1-3; D gene ambiguous. Germline CDR1 is LNHDA and CDR2 is SQIVND (reference sequence). The CDR3 length is 14 residues. Trimming took 8 bases from V and 1 from J, leaving 12 bases between them. The CDR3 sequence: CASRSTISGNTIYF. The CDR3 nucleotides read TGTGCCAGTCGGTCCACGATATCTGGAAACACCATATATTTT.

V and J are TRBV15 and TRBJ1-5, with a weak D call TRBD1 (6 bases). This CDR3 is 15 amino acids long. Germline CDR1 and CDR2: LNHNV and YYDKDF (reference sequence). The V gene lost 4 bases and the J gene lost 1 base, with 11 bases spanning the gap. The CDR3 loop is CATSMVRGSNQPQHF. The CDR3 DNA reads as TGTGCCACCAGCATGGTCAGGGGAAGCAATCAGCCCCAGCATTTT.

This clonotype was recorded at least ten times. This chain connects TRBV2 to TRBJ2-2; 13 bases align to TRBD2. Per germline, CDR1 SNHLY and CDR2 FYNNEI. J lost 6 bases, V lost 3 bases, and 7 bases had no gene match. The CDR3 sequence is 17 residues long. The CDR3 loop is CASSDDGGLAGAGELFF. CDR3 nucleotides: TGTGCCAGCAGTGACGACGGTGGACTAGCGGGAGCCGGGGAGCTGTTTTTT.

This clonotype was recorded many times. V is TRBV20-1 and J is TRBJ2-2; D not certain. Germline V lookup: CDR1 DFQATT, CDR2 SNEGSKA (reference sequence). This CDR3 comprises 13 residues. V lost 5 bases and J lost 2, with 9 bases in between. The CDR3 DNA reads as TGCAGTGCTCCTACCCGAAACACCGGGGAGCTGTTTTTT. Protein: CSAPTRNTGELFF.

This clonotype was counted many times. The chain links TRBV10-3 to TRBJ2-7, with TRBD2 matching 9 bases. This CDR3 spans 16 amino acids. Germline loops: CDR1 ENHRY, CDR2 SYGVKD. The V segment lost 4 bases and the J segment 0 bases; nucleotides outside the gene matches: 7. This CDR3 reads CAISGLIAGVSYEQYF. Written as DNA, the CDR3 is TGTGCCATCAGTGGGCTTATAGCGGGAGTCTCCTACGAGCAGTACTTC.

The table lists this clonotype with many counts. The chain links TRBV4-3 to TRBJ2-4; 13 bases map to TRBD2. CDR3 length: 19 residues. Germline V CDR1 and CDR2: LGHNA, YSLEER. J gave up 2 bases and V 0 bases, and 7 bases lay outside the gene matches. This chain's CDR3 is CASSQELAGGAGSKNIQYF. CDR3 sequence (DNA): TGCGCCAGCAGCCAAGAACTAGCGGGGGGGGCTGGGTCCAAAAACATTCAGTACTTC.

This chain joins TRBV2 and TRBJ1-5; 8 nucleotides align to TRBD1. CDR3 length: 15 amino acids. Germline CDR1 and CDR2: SNHLY and FYNNEI. V dropped 5 bases and J dropped 5; count of bases not matched to a gene: 8. CDR3 sequence: CASSQSDRDHQPQHF. In DNA, the CDR3 is TGTGCCAGCAGTCAGTCGGACAGGGACCATCAGCCCCAGCATTTT. Supplemented by reference TRBV2 and TRBJ1-5, the full variable domain reads EPEVTQTPSHQVTQMGQEVILRCVPISNHLYFYWYRQILGQKVEFLVSFYNNEISEKSEIFDDQFSVERPDGSNFTLKIRSTKLEDSAMYFCASSQSDRDHQPQHFGDGTRLSIL.

This clonotype was found many times. This sequence joins TRBV10-1 and TRBJ1-1, with D uncertain. Germline CDR1 reads WNHNN; CDR2 reads SYGVQD (reference sequence). V lost 4 bases, J lost 3 bases, and 12 bases lay in between. The CDR3 spans 14 residues. CDR3 DNA sequence: TGCGCCAGCAGTGGGGCCGGGGTTGACACTGAAGCTTTCTTT. It is translated as CASSGAGVDTEAFF.

This clonotype was picked up many times. The J gene is TRBJ2-2, the V gene TRBV20-1; TRBD1 aligns across 7 bases. The CDR3 sequence is 14 residues long. From germline, CDR1 is DFQATT and CDR2 SNEGSKA (reference sequence). V lost 1 base to trimming and J lost 3 bases; unmatched junction nucleotides: 2. In nucleotides, the CDR3 is TGCAGTGCTAGAGGGGACAGCTACACCGGGGAGCTGTTTTTT. Translated: CSARGDSYTGELFF.

This clonotype was seen many times. The chain employs TRBV28 and TRBJ1-1; 7 bases map to TRBD1. The CDR3 spans 14 residues. V lost 6 bases and J lost 4; bases outside the gene matches: 8. The germline gives CDR1 MDHEN, CDR2 SYDVKM. CDR3 residues: CASSPDRDLTEAFF. CDR3 bases: TGTGCCAGCAGCCCCGACAGGGATCTCACTGAAGCTTTCTTT.

The CDR3 nucleotides read TGTGCCAGCAGACGACTAGCGGGAGATACCGGGGAGCTGTTTTTT. Residues: CASRRLAGDTGELFF. The rearrangement joins TRBV6-1 to TRBJ2-2; 12 bases line up with TRBD2. This CDR3 contains 15 residues. Germline assignment: CDR1 MNHNS and CDR2 SASEGT. The J segment lost 5 bases and the V segment lost 6 bases, leaving 4 bases of the junction unmatched.

This clonotype was picked up a small number of times. The DNA for the CDR3 is TGTGCCAGCAGTTTGCCGGGGGTTGGCTACACCTTC. The encoded protein is CASSLPGVGYTF. The rearrangement uses TRBV12-3 or TRBV12-4 and TRBJ1-2; possible D gene TRBD1, 5 bases. This CDR3 has 12 amino acids. V lost 3 bases and J lost 7, with 9 bases in between.

This clonotype was detected ten times or more. The rearrangement uses TRBV5-1 and TRBJ1-1; 7 bases map to TRBD1. Per the germline V gene, CDR1 is SGHRS and CDR2 is YFSETQ. The junction had 9 bases not matched to a gene; V was cut back by 3 bases and J by 4 bases. The CDR3 spans 15 residues. This CDR3 is CASSSLGQWLTEAFF. Written as DNA, the CDR3 is TGCGCCAGCAGCTCACTGGGACAGTGGCTCACTGAAGCTTTCTTT.

The rearrangement links TRBV27 to TRBJ1-1, with TRBD1 as a possible D gene (6 bases). Trimming removed 2 bases at V and 4 bases at J, with 11 bases between. The V gene's germline CDR1 is MNHEY and CDR2 SMNVEV (reference sequence). CDR3 length: 14 amino acids. CDR3 loop: CASSLLGGVTEAFF. CDR3 nucleotides: TGTGCCAGCAGTTTACTAGGGGGTGTCACTGAAGCTTTCTTT.

This clonotype was counted at least ten times. V and J are TRBV7-2 and TRBJ2-5; D gene unclear. V shed 4 bases and J shed 5 bases, with 11 bases lying between them. The germline gives CDR1 SGHTA, CDR2 FQGNSA. The CDR3 covers 13 residues. CDR3 protein: CASSSWVPETQYF. The DNA of the CDR3 is TGTGCCAGCAGCTCGTGGGTCCCGGAGACCCAGTACTTC.

This clonotype was counted a few times. The rearrangement uses TRBV6-7 and TRBJ2-2; TRBD1 agrees at 9 bases. TRBV6-7 is an ORF, and what it does is uncertain. The length of the CDR3 is 15 residues. Trimming took 6 bases from V and 6 from J; bases not matched to a gene: 8. The CDR3, as DNA: TGTGCCAGCAGGCCACTACAGGGGGCGCCCGGGGAGCTGTTTTTT. The encoded protein is CASRPLQGAPGELFF.

In this sample, this clonotype turned up many times. The V call is TRBV6-2 or TRBV6-3, the J call TRBJ2-5; D may be TRBD2 (5 bases). V lost 5 bases and J 5 bases, leaving 18 bases between the germline ends. The CDR3 covers 15 residues. Germline CDR1 and CDR2: MNHEY and SVGEGT. In nucleotides, the CDR3 is TGTGCCAGCAGTGATCTTCGGGCAGGCGGGGAGACCCAGTACTTC. It yields the protein CASSDLRAGGETQYF.

This clonotype was seen many times. V is TRBV4-3 and J is TRBJ2-7, with D uncertain. This CDR3 region has 15 residues. Germline CDR1 LGHNA, CDR2 YSLEER. The V gene lost 0 bases and the J gene lost 0 bases, with 9 bases spanning the gap. The CDR3 DNA is TGCGCCAGCAGCCAAGAGACCAGTAGCTCCTACGAGCAGTACTTC. As protein: CASSQETSSSYEQYF.

Ten or more counts support this clonotype. This rearrangement joins TRBV12-5 to TRBJ2-5; TRBD2 matches 13 bases. Germline assignment: CDR1 LGHNT and CDR2 FRNRAP. CDR3 length equals 16 residues. V lost 1 base and J lost 5; bases outside the gene matches: 4. CDR3: CASGLGGTSGVETQYF. DNA for the CDR3: TGTGCTAGTGGTTTGGGCGGGACTAGCGGGGTCGAGACCCAGTACTTC.

This clonotype was picked up many times. A read error is likely, as this CDR3 ends without the conserved phenylalanine or tryptophan. CDR3 DNA sequence: TGTGCCAGCCGCCTCGATCTAGAGCAAGAGACCCAGTACCTC. Translated: CASRLDLEQETQYL. J is TRBJ2-5 and V is TRBV6-2 or TRBV6-3, with D unclear. Germline V gene data show CDR1 as MNHEY and CDR2 as SVGEGT. This CDR3 comprises 14 residues. The germline V and J ends were trimmed by 8 bases and 2 bases, with 15 bases remaining between them.

The table lists this clonotype with many counts. The chain joins TRBV7-6 to TRBJ1-3, with TRBD1 identical over 7 bases. This CDR3 has 15 amino acids. CDR1 is SGHVS and CDR2 is FNYEAQ in the germline V gene. V shed 2 bases and J 2 bases; nucleotides not matched to a gene: 3. CDR3 DNA: TGTGCCAGCAGCTTATCAGGGGGGACTGGAAACACCATATATTTT. Protein sequence: CASSLSGGTGNTIYF.

There are many counts of this clonotype. The chain is built from TRBV20-1 and TRBJ2-4; D call uncertain. Per germline, CDR1 DFQATT and CDR2 SNEGSKA (reference sequence). The CDR3 has 14 amino acids. V was clipped by 6 bases and J by 0 bases, with 12 bases between them. CDR3 sequence reads: CSAGQSLAKNIQYF. The CDR3 DNA reads TGCAGTGCAGGCCAGTCCCTAGCCAAAAACATTCAGTACTTC.

The genes are TRBV7-4 and TRBJ2-2, with 14 positions matching TRBD2. The CDR3 extends over 18 amino acids. Trimming cost V 2 bases and J 6 bases; bases outside gene matches: 8. Germline V lookup: CDR1 SGHVT, CDR2 SQSDAQ. Here the CDR3 DNA reads TGTGCCAGCAGCTTATCGATCGCGACTAGCGGGAGGGCCGGGGAGCTGTTTTTT. This gives the protein CASSLSIATSGRAGELFF.

This clonotype was recorded many times. The V gene is TRBV20-1, the J gene TRBJ2-7; possible D gene TRBD1, 6 bases. V was pared by 5 bases and J by 3 bases, with 14 bases between. The CDR3 runs to 13 residues. CDR1 and CDR2 from the germline V gene are DFQATT and SNEGSKA (reference sequence). CDR3 protein: CSASTGIGYEQYF. For the CDR3, the DNA is TGCAGTGCTTCAACAGGGATTGGCTACGAGCAGTACTTC.

The J gene is TRBJ1-2, the V gene TRBV11-2, with unresolved D. Trimming pared 8 bases from V and 1 base from J, leaving 20 bases between. Germline-derived CDR1 and CDR2 are SGHAT and FQNNGV. This CDR3 is built from 16 residues. CDR3 coding DNA: TGTGCCAGCGGCTCCCCCCCTAGCAGTTTTAACTATGGCTACACCTTC. Residues: CASGSPPSSFNYGYTF. The full variable domain, with the rest looked up from reference TRBV11-2 and TRBJ1-2, is EAGVAQSPRYKIIEKRQSVAFWCNPISGHATLYWYQQILGQGPKLLIQFQNNGVVDDSQLPKDRFSAERLKGVDSTLKIQPAKLEDSAVYLCASGSPPSSFNYGYTFGSGTRLTVV.